The rows below give T cell receptor beta chains drawn from one sample of a study of identical twins. TCRdb reprocessed the 5' RACE reads via MiXCR and lists one record per CDR3 protein. In the table there are approximately 240,000 distinct CDR3 sequences, around 15% of which are singletons. The sequenced sample was memory (CD45RO+) T cells sorted from blood. The origin of the receptors is a woman between 18 and 29 years old in good health. Both conserved end residues are part of each CDR3. Each record gives: J gene, clone size, D gene, V gene, CDR3 DNA, CDR3 protein. D genes are given only for firm matches. The size of a clone is reported for some rows only, either as once, few or many, or as a class for expanded clones.

>TRBJ2-3|.|TRBD2|TRBV10-2
TGCGCCAGCACGAGAGTAGCGGGTTTCACAGATACGCAGTATTTT
CASTRVAGFTDTQYF
>TRBJ2-1|many|.|TRBV20-1
TGCAGTGCAAGAAGGGATAACCGGGGGAATGAGCAGTTCTTC
CSARRDNRGNEQFF
>TRBJ2-4|few|TRBD1|TRBV7-9
TGTGCCAGCAGCCGAGAACAGGGGCCCGGGTACTTC
CASSREQGPGYF
>TRBJ2-5|.|.|TRBV5-6
TGTGCCAGCAGCGGGACGGCTTCGAGGGAGACCCAGTACTTC
CASSGTASRETQYF
>TRBJ2-1|few|TRBD2|TRBV5-5
TGTGCCAGCAGCTTGGTTGCCAGCGGGAGCAATGAGCAGTTCTTC
CASSLVASGSNEQFF
>TRBJ2-2|.|.|TRBV28
TGTGCCAGCAGTTTTTCGGAGGGGTCCGGGGAGCTGTTTTTT
CASSFSEGSGELFF
>TRBJ2-1|few|TRBD1|TRBV20-1
TGCAGTGCTATACCGGGACAGGGCTACAATGAGCAGTTCTTC
CSAIPGQGYNEQFF
>TRBJ2-1|few|TRBD2|TRBV20-1
TGCAGTGCTCAAGCTAGCGGGAGGGGGGTCCACAATGAGCAGTTCTTC
CSAQASGRGVHNEQFF
>TRBJ1-5|many|.|TRBV7-6
TGTGCCAGCAGCTCCGCCATCGGTCAGCCCCAGCATTTT
CASSSAIGQPQHF
>TRBJ2-1|many|TRBD1|TRBV6-5
TGTGCCAGCAGTTACCCTGCGGGACAGGGAAGGGACAATGAGCAGTTCTTC
CASSYPAGQGRDNEQFF
>TRBJ2-3|.|TRBD1|TRBV7-2
TGTGCCAGCAGCAATAGCAGGGGGTCAGATACGCAGTATTTT
CASSNSRGSDTQYF
>TRBJ2-4|.|.|TRBV12-3/TRBV12-4
TGTGCCAGCACCCTTGGGGGGAGCCAAAACATTCAGTACTTC
CASTLGGSQNIQYF
>TRBJ2-5|few|TRBD2|TRBV5-1
TGCGCCAGCAGCTTGGGACTAGCGGATCCAGAGACCCAGTACTTC
CASSLGLADPETQYF
>TRBJ2-1|few|.|TRBV30
TGTGCCTGGAGTGTCGTTGAGCAGTTCTTC
CAWSVVEQFF
>TRBJ2-7|many|.|TRBV12-3/TRBV12-4
TGTGCCAGCAGTTTCGGGCAGACCTACGAGCAGTACTTC
CASSFGQTYEQYF
>TRBJ1-1|.|.|TRBV20-1
TGCAGTGCGGACGGCGTTTCAGCTTTCTTT
CSADGVSAFF
>TRBJ1-5|.|.|TRBV7-2
TGTGCCAGCAGTTTTGAGGGTCGTCAGCCCCAGCATTTT
CASSFEGRQPQHF
>TRBJ2-1|few|.|TRBV30
TGTGCCTGGAGTGTGGACTTCCATGAGCAGTTCTTC
CAWSVDFHEQFF
>TRBJ2-5|few|TRBD2|TRBV23-1
TGCGCCAGCAGTCAATCAAAACCTAGCGGGAGATCCTTAGAGACCCAGTACTTC
CASSQSKPSGRSLETQYF
>TRBJ1-1|.|.|TRBV6-5
TGTGCCAGCAGTTACTCGGAGGAGATGAACACTGAAGCTTTCTTT
CASSYSEEMNTEAFF
>TRBJ2-7|many|TRBD2|TRBV6-1
TGTGCCACCGGGGGACTAGCTCTCGACGAGCAGTACTTC
CATGGLALDEQYF
>TRBJ2-3|few|.|TRBV13
TGTGCCAGCAGGTTGGGGGCAGATACGCAGTATTTT
CASRLGADTQYF
>TRBJ2-1|.|.|TRBV7-7
TGTGCCAGCAGCTCGACCCCGAACCCTCCCAATGAGCAGTTCTTC
CASSSTPNPPNEQFF
>TRBJ1-4|.|.|TRBV11-2
TGTGCCAGCAGCTTATCGGGGGCGAATAGTAATGAAAAACTGTTTTTT
CASSLSGANSNEKLFF